Listed below are T cell receptor beta chains from one sample, sequenced in a study of shared clonotypes between healthy human individuals. TCRdb's table, derived via immunoSEQ multiplex PCR, lists solely in-frame clones and lacks some. This sample carries 500,000 or so clones, around 95% of them seen once, and the ten largest clones take around 0.067%. Sequenced: naive CD4+ T cells sorted from blood. These receptors all come from a woman aged 25 to 39 in good health. The CDR3 runs from the conserved cysteine through the conserved F or W. A D gene is named only where the DNA matches it firmly. Size is stated for part of the rows, as once, few or many counts, or as a class when the clone is expanded.

clone size: -; D gene: TRBD1; V gene: TRBV2; J gene: TRBJ2-3; CDR3 protein: CASSPGTGITDTQYF; CDR3 DNA: TGTGCCAGCAGTCCCGGGACAGGGATCACAGATACGCAGTATTTT
clone size: -; D gene: -; V gene: TRBV15; J gene: TRBJ2-1; CDR3 protein: CATSRDREREQFF; CDR3 DNA: TGTGCCACCAGCAGAGATCGGGAGAGAGAGCAGTTCTTC
clone size: -; D gene: TRBD1; V gene: TRBV27; J gene: TRBJ1-1; CDR3 protein: CASSFRRDRVNTEAFF; CDR3 DNA: TGTGCCAGCAGTTTTCGGCGCGACAGGGTGAACACTGAAGCTTTCTTT
clone size: -; D gene: TRBD2; V gene: TRBV18; J gene: TRBJ2-7; CDR3 protein: CASSPVAGELNEQYF; CDR3 DNA: TGTGCCAGCTCACCCGTAGCGGGAGAGCTGAACGAGCAGTACTTC
clone size: -; D gene: TRBD2; V gene: TRBV20-1; J gene: TRBJ2-7; CDR3 protein: CSTSGSYEQYF; CDR3 DNA: TGCAGTACTAGCGGGAGCTACGAGCAGTACTTC
clone size: -; D gene: -; V gene: TRBV2; J gene: TRBJ2-7; CDR3 protein: CASGVSYEQYF; CDR3 DNA: TGTGCCAGCGGGGTCTCCTACGAGCAGTACTTC
clone size: -; D gene: TRBD1; V gene: TRBV28; J gene: TRBJ2-5; CDR3 protein: CASIRDRGTKTQYF; CDR3 DNA: TGTGCCAGCATACGAGACAGGGGAACGAAGACCCAGTACTTC
clone size: -; D gene: -; V gene: TRBV9; J gene: TRBJ2-1; CDR3 protein: CASSSLRGKVYNEQFF; CDR3 DNA: TGTGCCAGCAGCTCGTTGCGCGGGAAGGTCTACAATGAGCAGTTCTTC
clone size: once; D gene: -; V gene: TRBV11-2; J gene: TRBJ2-1; CDR3 protein: CASSLLRDGTMRGQFF; CDR3 DNA: TGTGCCAGCAGCTTATTACGGGACGGGACAATGCGTGGGCAGTTCTTC
clone size: -; D gene: -; V gene: TRBV28; J gene: TRBJ2-5; CDR3 protein: CASSSYERLASQETQYF; CDR3 DNA: TGTGCCAGCAGTTCCTATGAGAGGCTAGCTAGCCAAGAGACCCAGTACTTC
clone size: -; D gene: TRBD1; V gene: TRBV9; J gene: TRBJ1-2; CDR3 protein: CASSVGEGGGVNYGYTF; CDR3 DNA: TGTGCCAGCAGCGTAGGAGAAGGGGGCGGTGTAAACTATGGCTACACCTTC
clone size: -; D gene: TRBD1; V gene: TRBV18; J gene: TRBJ1-2; CDR3 protein: CASSPATGDDYGYTF; CDR3 DNA: TGTGCCAGCTCACCGGCGACAGGGGATGACTATGGCTACACCTTC
clone size: -; D gene: -; V gene: TRBV23-1; J gene: TRBJ2-2; CDR3 protein: CASSQTRLNTGELFF; CDR3 DNA: TGCGCCAGCAGTCAGACACGTTTGAACACCGGGGAGCTGTTTTTT
clone size: -; D gene: -; V gene: TRBV9; J gene: TRBJ1-2; CDR3 protein: CASTKGTDYGYTF; CDR3 DNA: TGTGCCAGCACGAAGGGAACTGACTATGGCTACACCTTC
clone size: -; D gene: -; V gene: TRBV10-2; J gene: TRBJ1-2; CDR3 protein: CASSEGGGRGYGYTF; CDR3 DNA: TGCGCCAGCAGTGAGGGTGGTGGAAGGGGCTATGGCTACACCTTC
clone size: -; D gene: -; V gene: TRBV5-1; J gene: TRBJ2-2; CDR3 protein: CASSLAATGELFF; CDR3 DNA: TGCGCCAGCAGCTTGGCCGCCACCGGGGAGCTGTTTTTT
clone size: -; D gene: TRBD1; V gene: TRBV28; J gene: TRBJ1-2; CDR3 protein: CASSLPQGPYGYTF; CDR3 DNA: TGTGCCAGCAGTCTTCCACAGGGGCCCTATGGCTACACCTTC
clone size: -; D gene: TRBD2; V gene: TRBV6-5; J gene: TRBJ2-1; CDR3 protein: CASSSGLAGVHEQFF; CDR3 DNA: TGTGCCAGCAGTTCCGGGCTAGCGGGAGTTCACGAGCAGTTCTTC
clone size: -; D gene: -; V gene: TRBV7-9; J gene: TRBJ1-3; CDR3 protein: CASSGRGGNTIYF; CDR3 DNA: TGTGCCAGCAGCGGACGGGGGGGAAACACCATATATTTT
clone size: -; D gene: TRBD1; V gene: TRBV7-9; J gene: TRBJ2-6; CDR3 protein: CASSLTGAGANVLTF; CDR3 DNA: TGTGCCAGCAGCCTCACAGGGGCTGGGGCCAACGTCCTGACTTTC
clone size: -; D gene: TRBD1; V gene: TRBV6-1; J gene: TRBJ2-2; CDR3 protein: CASSEQGAFAGELFF; CDR3 DNA: TGTGCCAGCAGTGAACAGGGGGCGTTTGCCGGGGAGCTGTTTTTT
clone size: -; D gene: -; V gene: TRBV5-1; J gene: TRBJ2-7; CDR3 protein: CASSFGTLYYEQYF; CDR3 DNA: TGCGCCAGCAGCTTCGGGACCCTCTACTACGAGCAGTACTTC
clone size: -; D gene: TRBD1; V gene: TRBV5-1; J gene: TRBJ2-5; CDR3 protein: CASRRSPGQKETQYF; CDR3 DNA: TGCGCCAGCAGACGGTCACCGGGACAGAAAGAGACCCAGTACTTC
clone size: -; D gene: TRBD2; V gene: TRBV9; J gene: TRBJ2-7; CDR3 protein: CASSALAGGTTYEQYF; CDR3 DNA: TGTGCCAGCAGCGCCCTAGCGGGAGGGACAACCTACGAGCAGTACTTC
clone size: -; D gene: -; V gene: TRBV28; J gene: TRBJ1-2; CDR3 protein: CASSLGQGGGYTF; CDR3 DNA: TGTGCCAGCAGTTTGGGGCAGGGTGGTGGCTACACCTTC
clone size: -; D gene: -; V gene: TRBV5-6; J gene: TRBJ1-5; CDR3 protein: CASSGTGGDSQPQHF; CDR3 DNA: TGTGCCAGCAGCGGAACGGGGGGTGACAGTCAGCCCCAGCATTTT
clone size: -; D gene: -; V gene: TRBV28; J gene: TRBJ1-3; CDR3 protein: CASRTSGHYSGNTIYF; CDR3 DNA: TGTGCCAGCAGAACCTCGGGGCATTACTCTGGAAACACCATATATTTT
clone size: -; D gene: TRBD1; V gene: TRBV28; J gene: TRBJ2-7; CDR3 protein: CASSLEDRANYEQYF; CDR3 DNA: TGTGCCAGCAGTTTAGAGGACAGGGCAAACTACGAGCAGTACTTC
clone size: -; D gene: -; V gene: TRBV6-6; J gene: TRBJ2-7; CDR3 protein: CASSYSMRVVTYEQYF; CDR3 DNA: TGTGCCAGCAGTTACTCGATGAGGGTAGTCACCTACGAGCAGTACTTC
clone size: -; D gene: -; V gene: TRBV10-1; J gene: TRBJ2-7; CDR3 protein: CASSEGWGGDYEQYF; CDR3 DNA: TGCGCCAGCAGTGAGGGCTGGGGTGGGGACTACGAGCAGTACTTC
clone size: -; D gene: TRBD1; V gene: TRBV28; J gene: TRBJ2-7; CDR3 protein: CASSPIETGSLEQYF; CDR3 DNA: TGTGCCAGCAGCCCCATTGAGACAGGGTCCCTCGAGCAGTACTTC
clone size: -; D gene: -; V gene: TRBV27; J gene: TRBJ1-2; CDR3 protein: CASSSSPSQRIHNYGYTF; CDR3 DNA: TGTGCCAGCAGTTCCTCCCCCTCCCAGCGTATACATAACTATGGCTACACCTTC
clone size: -; D gene: -; V gene: TRBV5-4; J gene: TRBJ1-2; CDR3 protein: CASSSGDGYGYTF; CDR3 DNA: TGTGCCAGCAGCTCGGGGGACGGTTATGGCTACACCTTC
clone size: -; D gene: TRBD2; V gene: TRBV28; J gene: TRBJ2-7; CDR3 protein: CASSRSRGGPSYEQYF; CDR3 DNA: TGTGCCAGCAGCCGATCCCGGGGAGGGCCTTCCTACGAGCAGTACTTC
clone size: -; D gene: TRBD1; V gene: TRBV7-9; J gene: TRBJ2-1; CDR3 protein: CASSLSQGVEQFF; CDR3 DNA: TGTGCCAGCAGCCTATCCCAGGGGGTTGAGCAGTTCTTC
clone size: -; D gene: TRBD1; V gene: TRBV6-1; J gene: TRBJ2-7; CDR3 protein: CASRIGQDEQYF; CDR3 DNA: TGTGCCAGCAGAATAGGACAGGACGAGCAGTACTTC
clone size: -; D gene: -; V gene: TRBV5-1; J gene: TRBJ2-3; CDR3 protein: CASSLVGPGERLTDTQYF; CDR3 DNA: TGCGCCAGCAGCTTGGTGGGGCCCGGGGAAAGGCTCACAGATACGCAGTATTTT
clone size: -; D gene: -; V gene: TRBV7-9; J gene: TRBJ2-1; CDR3 protein: CASSAESGTPTYNEQFF; CDR3 DNA: TGTGCCAGCAGCGCAGAATCCGGGACACCAACCTACAATGAGCAGTTCTTC
clone size: -; D gene: TRBD2; V gene: TRBV4-1; J gene: TRBJ2-1; CDR3 protein: CASSQPTSASYNEQFF; CDR3 DNA: TGCGCCAGCAGCCAACCTACTAGCGCCTCCTACAATGAGCAGTTCTTC